This is a list of T cell receptor beta chains from one sample in a study of CD8+CD57+ T cells in acquired aplastic anemia. TCRdb called the reads again in MiXCR, with one record for every CDR3 protein. The sample records some 410,000 distinct CDR3 sequences, approximately 70% being singletons. Sequences were obtained from sorted CD4+, CD8+, or CD8+CD57+ T cells (not recorded which) from PBMCs. These receptor sequences come from a human donor in good health, serving as a control. Both conserved end residues are part of each CDR3. Each record gives: J gene, V gene, clone size, D gene, CDR3 protein, CDR3 DNA. A D gene is named only where the DNA matches it firmly. Only some rows state a clone size, as once, few, many or a class for expanded clones.

j_gene: TRBJ1-1; v_gene: TRBV11-1; abundance: NA; d_gene: TRBD1; CDR3aa: CASSGTNGTVNTEAFF; CDR3nt: TGTGCCAGCAGCGGTACCAATGGGACAGTGAACACTGAAGCTTTCTTT
j_gene: TRBJ2-1; v_gene: TRBV20-1; abundance: many; d_gene: NA; CDR3aa: CSAIPGWESNEQFF; CDR3nt: TGCAGTGCAATCCCGGGATGGGAATCCAATGAGCAGTTCTTC
j_gene: TRBJ2-1; v_gene: TRBV7-4; abundance: NA; d_gene: NA; CDR3aa: CATSRGSGPVYEQF; CDR3nt: TGTGCCACCAGCAGAGGTTCAGGTCCTGTCTACGAGCAGTTC
j_gene: TRBJ1-6; v_gene: TRBV5-1; abundance: NA; d_gene: TRBD1; CDR3aa: CASRAQGETYGSPLHF; CDR3nt: TGCGCCAGCAGAGCACAGGGGGAAACGTATGGTTCACCCCTCCACTTT
j_gene: TRBJ1-5; v_gene: TRBV5-1; abundance: NA; d_gene: NA; CDR3aa: CASSLDGGRAQPQHF; CDR3nt: TGCGCCAGCAGCTTGGACGGGGGCCGGGCCCAGCCCCAGCATTTT
j_gene: TRBJ1-5; v_gene: TRBV19; abundance: once; d_gene: NA; CDR3aa: CASSIVRVNQPQHF; CDR3nt: TGTGCCAGTAGTATTGTCAGGGTCAATCAGCCCCAGCATTTT
j_gene: TRBJ2-7; v_gene: TRBV7-8; abundance: many; d_gene: NA; CDR3aa: CASSTQPSGLSTVYEQYF; CDR3nt: TGTGCCAGCAGCACGCAACCCTCCGGACTATCTACGGTCTACGAGCAGTACTTC
j_gene: TRBJ1-2; v_gene: TRBV7-9; abundance: few; d_gene: NA; CDR3aa: CASSPRGADGYTF; CDR3nt: TGTGCCAGCAGCCCGAGGGGGGCAGATGGCTACACCTTC
j_gene: TRBJ2-1; v_gene: TRBV7-3; abundance: NA; d_gene: TRBD2; CDR3aa: CASSSSKGRGETEQFF; CDR3nt: TGTGCCAGCAGCTCATCCAAGGGGAGGGGTGAAACAGAGCAGTTCTTC
j_gene: TRBJ2-1; v_gene: TRBV6-4; abundance: NA; d_gene: TRBD2; CDR3aa: CASRGSGAFSSYNEQFF; CDR3nt: TGTGCCAGCAGAGGTAGCGGGGCTTTCTCCTCCTACAATGAGCAGTTCTTC
j_gene: TRBJ2-1; v_gene: TRBV9; abundance: NA; d_gene: NA; CDR3aa: CASSVAGLFYEQFF; CDR3nt: TGTGCCAGCAGCGTGGCAGGTCTATTCTATGAGCAGTTCTTC
j_gene: TRBJ1-5; v_gene: TRBV7-2; abundance: NA; d_gene: NA; CDR3aa: CASSLGGSSQPQHF; CDR3nt: TGTGCCAGCAGCTTAGGAGGGAGTTCCCAGCCCCAGCATTTT
j_gene: TRBJ2-2; v_gene: TRBV7-7; abundance: NA; d_gene: TRBD2; CDR3aa: CASSIGGGVIQETFF; CDR3nt: TGTGCTAGCAGCATCGGCGGGGGGGTCATCCAAGAGACCTTTTTT
j_gene: TRBJ2-3; v_gene: TRBV5-1; abundance: many; d_gene: TRBD2; CDR3aa: CASTTSGGATDTQYF; CDR3nt: TGCGCCAGCACTACTAGCGGGGGGGCGACAGATACGCAGTATTTT
j_gene: TRBJ2-7; v_gene: TRBV11-3; abundance: many; d_gene: NA; CDR3aa: CASSDSGYEQYF; CDR3nt: TGTGCCAGCAGCGACAGTGGCTACGAGCAGTACTTC
j_gene: TRBJ2-7; v_gene: TRBV6-6; abundance: many; d_gene: TRBD1; CDR3aa: CASSGTGGRAYEQYF; CDR3nt: TGTGCCAGCAGTGGGACAGGGGGCAGGGCCTACGAGCAGTACTTC
j_gene: TRBJ1-2; v_gene: TRBV12-3/TRBV12-4; abundance: NA; d_gene: NA; CDR3aa: CASSLGPTNYGYTF; CDR3nt: TGTGCCAGCAGTCTGGGACCGACGAACTATGGCTACACCTTC
j_gene: TRBJ1-3; v_gene: TRBV5-6; abundance: many; d_gene: NA; CDR3aa: CASSFGGPSGNTIYF; CDR3nt: TGTGCCAGCAGCTTCGGGGGACCCTCTGGAAACACCATATATTTT
j_gene: TRBJ2-3; v_gene: TRBV11-2; abundance: NA; d_gene: TRBD2; CDR3aa: CASSALLAGLGTDTQYF; CDR3nt: TGTGCCAGTAGCGCTCTACTAGCGGGTTTGGGCACAGATACGCAGTATTTT
j_gene: TRBJ2-1; v_gene: TRBV7-3; abundance: many; d_gene: TRBD1; CDR3aa: CASSPDRGLFNEQFF; CDR3nt: TGTGCCAGCAGCCCGGACAGGGGACTATTCAATGAGCAGTTCTTC
j_gene: TRBJ2-1; v_gene: TRBV5-1; abundance: few; d_gene: TRBD2; CDR3aa: CASSQGGGHTYNEQFF; CDR3nt: TGCGCCAGCAGCCAGGGCGGGGGGCATACCTACAATGAGCAGTTCTTC
j_gene: TRBJ1-1; v_gene: TRBV20-1; abundance: NA; d_gene: NA; CDR3aa: CSVTGSVGTEAFF; CDR3nt: TGCAGTGTCACGGGGTCGGTAGGCACTGAAGCTTTCTTT
j_gene: TRBJ2-3; v_gene: TRBV7-2; abundance: NA; d_gene: NA; CDR3aa: CASSLALGETQYFQYF; CDR3nt: TGTGCCAGCAGCTTAGCGCTGGGAGAGACCCAGTACTTCCAGTATTTT
j_gene: TRBJ2-1; v_gene: TRBV20-1; abundance: many; d_gene: TRBD2; CDR3aa: CSAAGTSPYNEQFF; CDR3nt: TGCAGTGCTGCAGGGACTAGCCCCTACAATGAGCAGTTCTTC